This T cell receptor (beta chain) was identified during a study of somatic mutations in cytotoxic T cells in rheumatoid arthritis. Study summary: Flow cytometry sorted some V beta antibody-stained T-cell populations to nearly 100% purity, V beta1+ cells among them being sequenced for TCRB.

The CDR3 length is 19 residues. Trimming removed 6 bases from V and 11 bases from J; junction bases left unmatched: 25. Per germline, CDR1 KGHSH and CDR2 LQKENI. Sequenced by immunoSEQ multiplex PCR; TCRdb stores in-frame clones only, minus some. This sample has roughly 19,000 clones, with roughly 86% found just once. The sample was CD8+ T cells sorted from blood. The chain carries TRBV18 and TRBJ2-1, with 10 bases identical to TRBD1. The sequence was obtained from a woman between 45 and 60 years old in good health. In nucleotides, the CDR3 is TGTGCCAGCTCCTACTCCGGGACAGGGGAATATAGTGGGGCAATGAAGCAGTTCTTC. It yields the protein CASSYSGTGEYSGAMKQFF.